This TCR beta chain comes out of a study of PD-1 blockade in mismatch repair-deficient tumors. This clone is a singleton in its sample. Its matching antigen is unknown. TCRdb's table, derived via immunoSEQ multiplex PCR, lists solely in-frame clones and lacks some. The table lists fewer than 16,000 clones, about 84% of them singletons. Time point of the sample: roughly 10-day in vitro stimulation with candidate neoantigen peptide 5. The TCR-sequenced patients were a few responders to pembrolizumab. Seven ELISpot-reactive neoantigen peptides each drove a 10-day in vitro stimulation. Clone fold changes were calculated against an identical culture without peptide. Study-level points and caveats: Three of seven peptides expanded clones, giving around 140 unique blood TCRs.

This clonotype originated in an adult with mismatch repair-deficient cancer. The starting material was cells cultured in vitro, obtained from a patient treated with pembrolizumab.

Written as DNA, the CDR3 is TGTGCCAGCAGCTTAGGACCGACTAGCTGGGAGACCCAGTACTTC. Its translation: CASSLGPTSWETQYF. J is TRBJ2-5 and V is TRBV11-2, with TRBD2 identical over 7 bases. CDR3 length: 15 residues. Losses at the gene ends were 1 base for V and 5 bases for J; bases not matched to a gene: 7. Germline values: CDR1 SGHAT, CDR2 FQNNGV.